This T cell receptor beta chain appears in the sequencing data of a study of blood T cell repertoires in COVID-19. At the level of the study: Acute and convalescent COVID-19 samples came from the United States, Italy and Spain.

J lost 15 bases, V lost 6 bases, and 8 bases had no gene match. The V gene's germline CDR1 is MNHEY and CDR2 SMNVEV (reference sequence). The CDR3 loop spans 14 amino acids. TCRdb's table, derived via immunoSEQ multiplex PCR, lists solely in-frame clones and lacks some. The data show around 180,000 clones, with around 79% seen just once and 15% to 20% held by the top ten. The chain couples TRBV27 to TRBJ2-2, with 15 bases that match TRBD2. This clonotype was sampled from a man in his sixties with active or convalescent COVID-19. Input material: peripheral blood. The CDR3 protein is CASSTSRTSGRVFF. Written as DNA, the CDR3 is TGTGCCAGCAGCACCTCCAGGACTAGCGGGAGGGTGTTTTTT.